These T cell receptor beta chains were read from a single sample in a study of T-cell memory formation after mild COVID-19. From the 5' RACE reads, TCRdb called clonotypes with MiXCR, one entry per CDR3 protein. The sample yields roughly 250,000 distinct CDR3 sequences, about a sixth seen once. Sequencing used PBMCs or a T cell subset sorted from them (not recorded which). The origin of the receptors is a man aged 18 to 35 who had mild COVID-19 (a few samples of this study predate the infection). Cell type and time point are not known. Each CDR3 is given with its conserved first and last residue. A D gene is named only where the DNA matches it firmly. Clone size appears in some rows only: once, few, many, or a class for an expanded clone.

j_gene,abundance,d_gene,v_gene,CDR3nt,CDR3aa
TRBJ2-3,many,TRBD1,TRBV5-1,TGTGCCAGCAGCCCCGGACAGGGGACAGATACGCAGTATTTT,CASSPGQGTDTQYF
TRBJ2-1,.,.,TRBV7-3,TGTGCCAGCAGCTTTGTTGGGGGGCGTGAGCAGTTCTTC,CASSFVGGREQFF
TRBJ2-5,.,.,TRBV5-5,TGTGCCAGCAGCCGAGGTTATTGGGAGACCCAGTACTTC,CASSRGYWETQYF
TRBJ2-4,few,TRBD1,TRBV5-6,TGTGCCAGCAGCCAAGCCGGGACAGCGCAAAACATTCAGTACTTC,CASSQAGTAQNIQYF
TRBJ1-1,.,.,TRBV20-1,TGCAGTGCCACAGGCGGAGGTTGGAACACTGAAGCTTTCTTT,CSATGGGWNTEAFF
TRBJ1-3,few,.,TRBV5-1,TGCGCCAGCAGCTTGGGGGACTCTGGAAACACCATATATTTT,CASSLGDSGNTIYF
TRBJ1-2,.,TRBD1,TRBV4-1,TGCGCCAGCAGCCAGGCGGGACAGGGGATCTATGGCTACACCTTC,CASSQAGQGIYGYTF
TRBJ1-6,.,.,TRBV5-6,TGTGCCAGCAGCTTGCGGGACATAGGTTCACCCCTCCACTTT,CASSLRDIGSPLHF
TRBJ2-1,few,.,TRBV7-3,TGTGCCAGCAGCTTAGATGGGACGGCCTACAATGAGCAGTTCTTC,CASSLDGTAYNEQFF
TRBJ1-3,.,TRBD1,TRBV20-1,TGCAGTGCTAGAGCGACAGGGAGCTCTGGAAACACCATATATTTT,CSARATGSSGNTIYF
TRBJ2-1,.,.,TRBV6-5,TGTGCCAGCAGTTACGGGACTCCTATCTACAATGAGCAGTTCTTC,CASSYGTPIYNEQFF
TRBJ2-2,few,TRBD1,TRBV6-5,TGTGCCAGCAGTACCTCGGGACAGGGACCCGGGGAGCTGTTTTTT,CASSTSGQGPGELFF
TRBJ2-5,.,.,TRBV6-1,TGTGCCAGCAGTGACCCTCAGGGAGGCGAGACCCAGTACTTC,CASSDPQGGETQYF
TRBJ1-6,.,.,TRBV7-9,TGTGCCAGCAGCCCCCAAGCAGTCAATAATTCACCCCTCCACTTT,CASSPQAVNNSPLHF
TRBJ2-7,.,.,TRBV30,TGTGCCTGGAGTTTGGGGGTGGAGCAGTACTTC,CAWSLGVEQYF
TRBJ2-4,.,.,TRBV6-5,TGTGCCAGCAGTTACTTTGGCAGGGGAGCAAACATTCAGTACTTC,CASSYFGRGANIQYF
TRBJ2-5,once,.,TRBV24-1,TGTGCCACCAGTGAGCGGACAGTCCCCCCAGAGACCCAGTACTTC,CATSERTVPPETQYF
TRBJ2-1,.,TRBD1,TRBV27,TGTGCCAGCACCAACTGGACAGGTACCTACAATGAGCAGTTCTTC,CASTNWTGTYNEQFF
TRBJ2-1,.,TRBD2,TRBV27,TGTGCCAGCAGTTTAGCGGGGGGGGCCAATGAGCAGTTCTTC,CASSLAGGANEQFF
TRBJ2-2,.,.,TRBV5-1,TGCGCCAGCAGCTTGTACAGGAGAAACACCGGGGAGCTGTTTTTT,CASSLYRRNTGELFF
TRBJ2-5,few,.,TRBV25-1,TGTGCCAGCAGTGGACAACCGGGGCAAGAGACCCAGTACTTC,CASSGQPGQETQYF
TRBJ2-1,.,TRBD2,TRBV7-2,TGTGCCAGCAGCCCTGGGACTAGCGGGGATAAGCAGTTCTTC,CASSPGTSGDKQFF
TRBJ1-6,few,.,TRBV7-3,TGTGCCAGCAGCTTCCAGGAGAATTCACCCCTCCACTTT,CASSFQENSPLHF
TRBJ1-4,few,.,TRBV12-3/TRBV12-4,TGTGCCAGCAGTTCCCGGGGGGAAAAACTGTTTTTT,CASSSRGEKLFF
TRBJ2-5,.,.,TRBV7-3,TGTGCCAGCAGCTTATACACTAGCGAGACCCAGTACTTC,CASSLYTSETQYF
TRBJ2-3,.,.,TRBV13,TGTGCCAGCAGCTTGCTCCCAGGGGACACAGATACGCAGTATTTT,CASSLLPGDTDTQYF
TRBJ1-3,.,.,TRBV20-1,TGCAGTGCTAGAGACCCCGCGGCTGGAAACACCATATATTTT,CSARDPAAGNTIYF
TRBJ2-1,.,.,TRBV29-1,TGCAGCGTTGAATTTCAGGGGAATGAGCAGTTCTTC,CSVEFQGNEQFF
TRBJ1-5,.,.,TRBV6-6,TGTGCCAGCAGTCAAGACAGGCAGCCCCAGCATTTT,CASSQDRQPQHF
TRBJ2-5,.,.,TRBV4-1,TGCGCCAGCAGCCCCACAGCGCGCGAGACCCAGTACTTC,CASSPTARETQYF
TRBJ2-1,many,.,TRBV11-2,TGTGCCAGCAGCTCCCCCCTCGGGGGAAAGTCGTCGGCCCTCTACAATGAGCAGTTCTTC,CASSSPLGGKSSALYNEQFF
TRBJ2-1,few,.,TRBV11-2,TGTGCCAGCAGCTTAGAATTCGGAGGCTATGAGCAGTTCTTC,CASSLEFGGYEQFF
TRBJ1-2,few,TRBD1,TRBV7-6,TGTGCCAGCAGCCGCCGGGACAGGGATTTAGATGGCTACACCTTC,CASSRRDRDLDGYTF
TRBJ2-3,.,.,TRBV15,TGTGCCACCAGCAGAAGCACAGATACGCAGTATTTT,CATSRSTDTQYF
TRBJ1-4,.,.,TRBV2,TGTGCCAGCAGTGGACAGCCGGGAAGGCCCAGTGAAAAACTGTTTTTT,CASSGQPGRPSEKLFF
TRBJ1-1,few,.,TRBV12-3/TRBV12-4,TGTGCCAGCAGTCACAGGGAGGCGGCGGTCTTGACTTTCTTT,CASSHREAAVLTFF
TRBJ1-2,few,.,TRBV6-2/TRBV6-3,TGTGCCAGCAGTTACGGAAGAAATAACTATGGCTACACCTTC,CASSYGRNNYGYTF
TRBJ1-6,few,.,TRBV7-2,TGTGCCAGCAGCATAGTGGCCCTCCGAAAGTCACCCCTCCACTTT,CASSIVALRKSPLHF
TRBJ1-1,few,.,TRBV7-8,TGTGCCAGCAGCTTAGGGAGGGCGGAAATGAACACTGAAGCTTTCTTT,CASSLGRAEMNTEAFF
TRBJ2-6,few,.,TRBV19,TGTGCCAGTAGACCCACAATCAAGTCTGGGGCCAACGTCCTGACTTTC,CASRPTIKSGANVLTF
TRBJ1-2,few,.,TRBV28,TGTGCCAGCAGTTTGTGGACCGGAATCTCTAACTATGGCTACACCTTC,CASSLWTGISNYGYTF
TRBJ2-1,many,.,TRBV5-1,TGCGCCAGCAGCTTGGTTACGGGTGGCTCCTACAATGAGCAGTTCTTC,CASSLVTGGSYNEQFF